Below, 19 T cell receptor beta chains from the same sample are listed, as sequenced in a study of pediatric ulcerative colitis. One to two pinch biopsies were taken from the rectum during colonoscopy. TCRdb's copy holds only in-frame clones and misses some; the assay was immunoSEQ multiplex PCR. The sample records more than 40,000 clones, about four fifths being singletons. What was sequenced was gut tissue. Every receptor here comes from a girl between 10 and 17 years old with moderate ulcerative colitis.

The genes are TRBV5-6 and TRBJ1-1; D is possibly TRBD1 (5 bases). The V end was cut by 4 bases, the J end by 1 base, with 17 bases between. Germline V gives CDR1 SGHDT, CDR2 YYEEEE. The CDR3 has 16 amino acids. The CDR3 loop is CASSPTRTTGNTEAFF. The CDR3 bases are TGTGCCAGCAGCCCAACCCGGACAACAGGGAACACTGAAGCTTTCTTT.

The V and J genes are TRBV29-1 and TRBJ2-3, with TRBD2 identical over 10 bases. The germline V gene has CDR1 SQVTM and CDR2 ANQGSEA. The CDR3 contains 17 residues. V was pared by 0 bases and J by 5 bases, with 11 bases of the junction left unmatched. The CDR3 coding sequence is TGCAGCGTTGAAGATCGTGGGCCTAGCGGGGGACTAGATACGCAGTATTTT. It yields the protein CSVEDRGPSGGLDTQYF.

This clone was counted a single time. The DNA of the CDR3 is TGTGCCAGCTTCCGCGGGGTAGCGGGTTACACAGATACGCAGTATTTT. The encoded protein is CASFRGVAGYTDTQYF. The chain employs TRBV13 and TRBJ2-3, with TRBD2 identical over 7 bases. The V and J ends lost 8 bases and 2 bases, in that order; junction bases with no gene match: 13. The CDR3 is made up of 16 amino acids. CDR1 PRHDT and CDR2 FYEKMQ come from the germline V gene (reference sequence).

CDR3 sequence reads: CAITQGAGNTEAFF. In DNA, the CDR3 is TGTGCTATAACCCAGGGGGCAGGGAACACTGAAGCTTTCTTT. The genes are TRBV5-4 and TRBJ1-1; 8 nucleotides match TRBD1. Germline CDR1 and CDR2: SGHNT and YYREEE (reference sequence). This CDR3 spans 14 amino acids. Variable domain in full (rest from reference TRBV5-4 and TRBJ1-1): ETGVTQSPTHLIKTRGQQVTLRCSSQSGHNTVSWYQQALGQGPQFIFQYYREEENGRGNFPPRFSGLQFPNYSSELNVNALELDDSALYLCAITQGAGNTEAFFGQGTRLTVV.

The CDR3 sequence: CASRRRLAETDTQYF. The CDR3 DNA is TGTGCCAGCAGAAGGAGACTAGCGGAAACAGATACGCAGTATTTT. The chain recombines TRBV28 with TRBJ2-3; 9 bases fit TRBD2. Per the germline V gene, CDR1 is MDHEN and CDR2 is SYDVKM. The J segment lost 3 bases and the V segment lost 6 bases, leaving 7 bases of the junction unmatched. The CDR3 spans 15 residues.

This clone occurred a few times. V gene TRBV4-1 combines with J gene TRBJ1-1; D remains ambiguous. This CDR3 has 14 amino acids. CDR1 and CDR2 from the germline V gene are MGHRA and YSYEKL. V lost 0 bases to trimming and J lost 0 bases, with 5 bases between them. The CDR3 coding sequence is TGCGCCAGCAGCCAAGACAGAATGAACACTGAAGCTTTCTTT. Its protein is CASSQDRMNTEAFF.

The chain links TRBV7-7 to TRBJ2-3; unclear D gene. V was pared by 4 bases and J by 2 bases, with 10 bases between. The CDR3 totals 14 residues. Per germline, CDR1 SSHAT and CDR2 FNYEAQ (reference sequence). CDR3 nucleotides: TGTGCCAGCAGCTATTCGCCCTTCACAGATACGCAGTATTTT. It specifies CASSYSPFTDTQYF.

This CDR3 reads CASSGTRMGEQFF. The CDR3, as DNA: TGTGCCAGCAGTGGGACTAGGATGGGTGAGCAGTTCTTC. J is TRBJ2-1 and V is TRBV27, with TRBD2 matching over 8 bases. From germline, CDR1 is MNHEY and CDR2 SMNVEV (reference sequence). Losses at the gene ends were 5 bases for V and 9 bases for J; bases not matched to a gene: 6. The CDR3 is 13 amino acids.

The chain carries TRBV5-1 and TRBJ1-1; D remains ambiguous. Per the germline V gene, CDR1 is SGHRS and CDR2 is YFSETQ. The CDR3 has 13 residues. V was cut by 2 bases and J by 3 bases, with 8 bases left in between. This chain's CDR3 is CASSFNMDTEAFF. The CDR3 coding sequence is TGCGCCAGCAGCTTCAATATGGACACTGAAGCTTTCTTT.

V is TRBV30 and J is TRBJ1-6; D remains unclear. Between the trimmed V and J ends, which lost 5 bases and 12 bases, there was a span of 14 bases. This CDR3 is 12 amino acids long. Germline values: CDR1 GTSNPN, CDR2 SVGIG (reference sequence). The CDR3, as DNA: TGTGCCTGGTCACCCCCATCAGGACCCCTCCACTTT. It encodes CAWSPPSGPLHF.

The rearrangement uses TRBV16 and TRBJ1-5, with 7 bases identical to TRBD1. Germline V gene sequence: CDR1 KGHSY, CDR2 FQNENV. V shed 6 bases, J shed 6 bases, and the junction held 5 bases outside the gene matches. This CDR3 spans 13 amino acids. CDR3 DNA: TGTGCCAGCAGAGACAGGGTTAGTCAGCCCCAGCATTTT. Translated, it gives CASRDRVSQPQHF. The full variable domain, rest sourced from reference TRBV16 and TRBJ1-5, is GEEVAQTPKHLVRGEGQKAKLYCAPIKGHSYVFWYQQVLKNEFKFLISFQNENVFDETGMPKERFSAKCLPNSPCSLEIQATKLEDSAVYFCASRDRVSQPQHFGDGTRLSIL.

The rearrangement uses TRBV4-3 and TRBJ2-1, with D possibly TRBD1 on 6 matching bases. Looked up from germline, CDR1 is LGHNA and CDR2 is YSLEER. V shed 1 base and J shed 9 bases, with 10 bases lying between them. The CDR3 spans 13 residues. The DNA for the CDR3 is TGCGCCAGCAGCCAAGCTGGGGGCTCTGAGCAGTTCTTC. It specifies CASSQAGGSEQFF.

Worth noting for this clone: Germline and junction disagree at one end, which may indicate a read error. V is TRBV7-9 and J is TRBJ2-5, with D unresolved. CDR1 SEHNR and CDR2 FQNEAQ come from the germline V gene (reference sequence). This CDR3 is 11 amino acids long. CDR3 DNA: TGTGCCACCAGCGACGTAGAGACCCAGTACTTC. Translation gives CATSDVETQYF.

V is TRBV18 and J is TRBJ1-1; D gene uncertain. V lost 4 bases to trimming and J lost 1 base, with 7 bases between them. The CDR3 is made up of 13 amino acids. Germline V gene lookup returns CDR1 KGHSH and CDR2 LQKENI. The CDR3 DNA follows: TGTGCCAGCTCACTCAGACAGAACACTGAAGCTTTCTTT. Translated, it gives CASSLRQNTEAFF.

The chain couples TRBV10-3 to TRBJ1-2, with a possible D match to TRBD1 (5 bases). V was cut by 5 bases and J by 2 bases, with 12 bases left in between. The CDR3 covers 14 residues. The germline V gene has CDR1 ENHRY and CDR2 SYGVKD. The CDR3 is CAISQLTENYGYTF. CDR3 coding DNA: TGTGCCATCAGTCAATTGACAGAAAACTATGGCTACACCTTC.

For the CDR3, the DNA is TGTGCCAGCAGTGGCCTCCCGAACACTGAAGCTTTCTTT. It codes for CASSGLPNTEAFF. V gene TRBV2 combines with J gene TRBJ1-1; D is unresolved. V shed 4 bases and J shed 1 base, with 7 bases lying between them. The CDR3 sequence is 13 residues long. Germline V gives CDR1 SNHLY, CDR2 FYNNEI.

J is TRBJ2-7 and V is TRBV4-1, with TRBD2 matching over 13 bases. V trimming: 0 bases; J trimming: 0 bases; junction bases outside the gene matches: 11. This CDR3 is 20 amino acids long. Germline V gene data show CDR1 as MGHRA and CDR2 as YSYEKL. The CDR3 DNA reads TGCGCCAGCAGCCAAGAATTTACGCCGGGACTAGCGGGGCTCTCCTACGAGCAGTACTTC. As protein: CASSQEFTPGLAGLSYEQYF.

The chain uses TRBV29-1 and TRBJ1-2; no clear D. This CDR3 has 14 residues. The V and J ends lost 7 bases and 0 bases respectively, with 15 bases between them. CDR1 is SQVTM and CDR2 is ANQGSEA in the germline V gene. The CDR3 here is CSATPQAANYGYTF. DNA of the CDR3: TGCAGCGCTACACCCCAGGCAGCTAACTATGGCTACACCTTC.

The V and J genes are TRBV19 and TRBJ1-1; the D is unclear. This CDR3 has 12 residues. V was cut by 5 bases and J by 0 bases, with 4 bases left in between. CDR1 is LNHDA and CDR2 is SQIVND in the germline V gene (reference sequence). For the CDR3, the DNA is TGTGCCAGTAGTTTTTTGAACACTGAAGCTTTCTTT. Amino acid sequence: CASSFLNTEAFF.